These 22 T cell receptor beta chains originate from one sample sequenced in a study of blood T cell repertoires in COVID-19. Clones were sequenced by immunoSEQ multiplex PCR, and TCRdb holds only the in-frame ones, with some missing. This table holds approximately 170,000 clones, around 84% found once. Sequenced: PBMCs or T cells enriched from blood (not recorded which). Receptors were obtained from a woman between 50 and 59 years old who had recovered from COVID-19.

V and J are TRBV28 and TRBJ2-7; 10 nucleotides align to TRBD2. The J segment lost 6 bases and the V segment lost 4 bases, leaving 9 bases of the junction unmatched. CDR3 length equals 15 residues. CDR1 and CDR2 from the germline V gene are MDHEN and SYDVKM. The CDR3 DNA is TGTGCCAGCAGTTCCTCTAGCGGGAGTAGTTTCGAGCAGTACTTC. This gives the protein CASSSSSGSSFEQYF.

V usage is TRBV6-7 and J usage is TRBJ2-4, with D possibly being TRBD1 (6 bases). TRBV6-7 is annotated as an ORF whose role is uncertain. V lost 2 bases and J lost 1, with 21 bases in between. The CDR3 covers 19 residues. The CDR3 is CASSYPTLTGYRAKNIQYF. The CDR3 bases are TGTGCCAGCAGTTACCCGACACTTACAGGGTACCGTGCCAAAAACATTCAGTACTTC.

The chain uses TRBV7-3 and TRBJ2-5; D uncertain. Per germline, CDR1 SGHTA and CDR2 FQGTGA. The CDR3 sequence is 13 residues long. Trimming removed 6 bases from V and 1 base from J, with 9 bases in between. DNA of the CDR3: TGTGCCAGCAGTTCTAGAGGCCAAGAGACCCAGTACTTC. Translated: CASSSRGQETQYF.

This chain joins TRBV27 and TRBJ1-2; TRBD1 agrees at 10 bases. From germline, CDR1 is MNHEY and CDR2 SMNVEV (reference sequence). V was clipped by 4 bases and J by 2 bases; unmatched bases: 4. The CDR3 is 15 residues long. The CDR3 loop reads CASSSRQGANYGYTF. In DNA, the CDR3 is TGTGCCAGCAGTTCCAGACAGGGGGCGAACTATGGCTACACCTTC.

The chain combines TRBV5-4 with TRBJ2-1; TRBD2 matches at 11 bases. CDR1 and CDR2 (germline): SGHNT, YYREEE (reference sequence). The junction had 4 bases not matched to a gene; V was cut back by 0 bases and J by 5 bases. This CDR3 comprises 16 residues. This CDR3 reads CASSLEASGGNNEQFF. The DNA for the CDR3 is TGTGCCAGCAGCTTGGAGGCTAGCGGGGGGAACAATGAGCAGTTCTTC.

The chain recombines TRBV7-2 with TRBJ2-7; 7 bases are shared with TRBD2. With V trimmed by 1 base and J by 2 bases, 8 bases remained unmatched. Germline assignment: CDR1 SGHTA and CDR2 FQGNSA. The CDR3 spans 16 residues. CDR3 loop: CASSLVGRGAPYEQYF. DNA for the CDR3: TGTGCCAGCAGCTTAGTTGGGAGGGGCGCTCCCTACGAGCAGTACTTC.

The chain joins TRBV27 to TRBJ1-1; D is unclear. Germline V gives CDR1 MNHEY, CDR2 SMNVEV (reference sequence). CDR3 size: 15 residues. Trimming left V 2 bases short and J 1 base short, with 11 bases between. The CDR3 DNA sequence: TGTGCCAGCAGTTTAGCGGCAGCGGCGAACACTGAAGCTTTCTTT. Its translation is CASSLAAAANTEAFF.

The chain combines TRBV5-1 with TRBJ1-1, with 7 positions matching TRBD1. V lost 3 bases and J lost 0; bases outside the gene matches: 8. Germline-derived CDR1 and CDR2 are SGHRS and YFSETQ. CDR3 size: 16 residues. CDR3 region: CASSSGTAKMNTEAFF. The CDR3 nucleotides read TGCGCCAGCAGCTCCGGGACAGCCAAAATGAACACTGAAGCTTTCTTT.

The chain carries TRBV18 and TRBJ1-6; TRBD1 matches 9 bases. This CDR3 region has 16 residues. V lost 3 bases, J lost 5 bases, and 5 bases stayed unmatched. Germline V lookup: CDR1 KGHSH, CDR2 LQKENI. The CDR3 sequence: CASSPLTGGNNSPLHF. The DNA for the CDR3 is TGTGCCAGCTCACCTTTGACAGGGGGGAATAATTCACCCCTCCACTTT.

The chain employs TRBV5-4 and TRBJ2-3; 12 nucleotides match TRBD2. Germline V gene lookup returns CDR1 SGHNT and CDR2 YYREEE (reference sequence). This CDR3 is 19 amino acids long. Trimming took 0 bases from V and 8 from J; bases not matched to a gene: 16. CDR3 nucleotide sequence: TGTGCCAGCAGCTTGGGGCTGACTAGCGGGAGCCGCTTATTGGGTACGCAGTATTTT. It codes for CASSLGLTSGSRLLGTQYF.

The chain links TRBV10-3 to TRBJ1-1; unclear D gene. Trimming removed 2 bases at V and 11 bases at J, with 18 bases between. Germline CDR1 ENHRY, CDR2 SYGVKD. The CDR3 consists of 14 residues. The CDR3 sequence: CAISESEGGGKAFF. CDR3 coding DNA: TGTGCCATCAGTGAGAGTGAGGGCGGCGGGAAGGCTTTCTTT.

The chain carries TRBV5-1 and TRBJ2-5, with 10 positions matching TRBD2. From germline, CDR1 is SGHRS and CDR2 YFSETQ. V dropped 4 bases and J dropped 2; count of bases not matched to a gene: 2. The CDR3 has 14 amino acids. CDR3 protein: CASSRTSGQETQYF. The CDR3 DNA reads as TGCGCCAGCAGCCGGACTAGCGGACAAGAGACCCAGTACTTC.

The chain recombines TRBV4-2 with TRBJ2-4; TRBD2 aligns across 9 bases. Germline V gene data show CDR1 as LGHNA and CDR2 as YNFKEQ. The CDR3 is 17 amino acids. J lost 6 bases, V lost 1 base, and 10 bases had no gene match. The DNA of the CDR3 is TGTGCCAGCAGCCAAGTATCAGGCGGGGGGGCCGGAAACATTCAGTACTTC. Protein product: CASSQVSGGGAGNIQYF.

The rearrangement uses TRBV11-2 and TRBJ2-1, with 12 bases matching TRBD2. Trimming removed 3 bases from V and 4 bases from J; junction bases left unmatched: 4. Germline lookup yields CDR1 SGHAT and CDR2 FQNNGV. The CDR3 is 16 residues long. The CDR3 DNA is TGTGCCAGCAGCTTTGTCGGGACTAGCGGGTACAATGAGCAGTTCTTC. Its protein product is CASSFVGTSGYNEQFF.

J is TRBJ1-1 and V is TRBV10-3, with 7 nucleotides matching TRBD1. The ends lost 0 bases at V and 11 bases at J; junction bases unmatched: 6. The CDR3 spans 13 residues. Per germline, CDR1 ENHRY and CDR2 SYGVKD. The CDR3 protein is CAISESTGRLAFF. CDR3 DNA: TGTGCCATCAGTGAGTCGACAGGGCGATTGGCTTTCTTT.

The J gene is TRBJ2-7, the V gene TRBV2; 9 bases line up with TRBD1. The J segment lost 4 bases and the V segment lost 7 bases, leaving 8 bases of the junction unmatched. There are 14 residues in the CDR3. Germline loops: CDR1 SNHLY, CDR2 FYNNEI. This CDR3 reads CASTAGTGIYEQYF. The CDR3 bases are TGTGCCAGCACGGCCGGGACAGGGATTTACGAGCAGTACTTC.

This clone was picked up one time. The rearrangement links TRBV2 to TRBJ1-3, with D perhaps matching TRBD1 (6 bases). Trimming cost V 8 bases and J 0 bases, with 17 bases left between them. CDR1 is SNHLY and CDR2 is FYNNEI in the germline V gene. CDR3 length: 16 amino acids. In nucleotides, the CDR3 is TGTGCCAGCGCGATCGACAGGTTGGACTCTGGAAACACCATATATTTT. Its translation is CASAIDRLDSGNTIYF.

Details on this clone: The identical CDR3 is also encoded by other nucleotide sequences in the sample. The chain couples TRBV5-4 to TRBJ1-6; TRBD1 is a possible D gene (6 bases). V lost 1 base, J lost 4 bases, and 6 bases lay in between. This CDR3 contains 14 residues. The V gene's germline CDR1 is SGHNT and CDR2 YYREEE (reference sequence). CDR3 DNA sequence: TGTGCCAGCAGCTTGCAGGGGTATAATTCACCCCTCCACTTT. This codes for CASSLQGYNSPLHF. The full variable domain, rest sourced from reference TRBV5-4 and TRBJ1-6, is ETGVTQSPTHLIKTRGQQVTLRCSSQSGHNTVSWYQQALGQGPQFIFQYYREEENGRGNFPPRFSGLQFPNYSSELNVNALELDDSALYLCASSLQGYNSPLHFGNGTRLTVT.

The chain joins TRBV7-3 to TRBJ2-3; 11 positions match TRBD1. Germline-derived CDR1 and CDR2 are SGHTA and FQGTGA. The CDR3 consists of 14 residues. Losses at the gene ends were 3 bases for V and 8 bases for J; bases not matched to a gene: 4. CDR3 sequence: CASSLDRGPGTQYF. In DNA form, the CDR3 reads TGTGCCAGCAGCTTGGACAGGGGGCCGGGTACGCAGTATTTT.

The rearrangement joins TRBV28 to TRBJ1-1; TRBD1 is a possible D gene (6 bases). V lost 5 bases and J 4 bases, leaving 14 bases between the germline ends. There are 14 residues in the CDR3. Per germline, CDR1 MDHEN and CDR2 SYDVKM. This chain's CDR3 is CASSTQGLGTEAFF. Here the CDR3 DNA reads TGTGCCAGCAGTACACAGGGTCTAGGCACTGAAGCTTTCTTT.

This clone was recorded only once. CDR3 DNA sequence: TGTGCCAGTAGCTCAACAGGGGTTTCAAACTACGAGCAGTACTTC. Translation: CASSSTGVSNYEQYF. The chain employs TRBV19 and TRBJ2-7; 7 positions agree with TRBD1. The CDR3 consists of 15 residues. Germline V gene sequence: CDR1 LNHDA, CDR2 SQIVND (reference sequence). V gave up 6 bases and J gave up 3 bases; unmatched junction bases: 11. The whole variable domain, remainder taken from reference TRBV19 and TRBJ2-7, is DGGITQSPKYLFRKEGQNVTLSCEQNLNHDAMYWYRQDPGQGLRLIYYSQIVNDFQKGDIAEGYSVSREKKESFPLTVTSAQKNPTAFYLCASSSTGVSNYEQYFGPGTRLTVT.

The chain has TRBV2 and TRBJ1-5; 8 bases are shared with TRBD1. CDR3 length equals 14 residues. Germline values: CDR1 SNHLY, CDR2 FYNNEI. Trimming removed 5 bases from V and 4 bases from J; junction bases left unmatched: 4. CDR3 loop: CASSSDRGNQPQHF. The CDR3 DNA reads TGTGCCAGCAGTTCAGACAGGGGAAATCAGCCCCAGCATTTT.